A selection of T cell receptor beta chains follows, all from one sample in a study of cytomegalovirus exposure and HLA in healthy donors. The method was immunoSEQ multiplex PCR; TCRdb's version includes in-frame clones alone and lacks a portion of them. Here the sample spans tens of thousands of clones, around 66% being singletons. Sample: PBMCs. The receptors here all came from a man between 60 and 75 years old in good health and CMV-seropositive. Each CDR3 is given with its conserved first and last residue. D genes are given only for firm matches. Clone size appears in some rows only: once, few, many, or a class for an expanded clone.

>.|.|TRBJ1-1|TRBV6-1|12
CASIFLNTEAFF
TGTGCCAGCATCTTTCTGAACACTGAAGCTTTCTTT
>.|.|TRBJ2-3|TRBV5-1|13
CASSLDWSDTQYF
TGCGCCAGCAGCTTAGACTGGTCGGATACGCAGTATTTT
>TRBD1|.|TRBJ1-2|TRBV2|14
CASLTLTGSYGYTF
TGTGCCAGCCTTACTCTGACAGGGTCCTATGGCTACACCTTC
>TRBD2|few|TRBJ2-2|TRBV30|16
CACPGTSGRAAGELFF
TGTGCCTGTCCCGGGACTAGCGGGAGAGCGGCCGGGGAGCTGTTTTTT
>TRBD1|.|TRBJ2-3|TRBV27|18
CASSLSPGRGLSTDTQYF
TGTGCCAGCAGTTTATCTCCGGGCAGGGGGCTGAGCACAGATACGCAGTATTTT
>.|.|TRBJ1-4|TRBV6-5|14
CASSLQVNNEKLFF
TGTGCCAGCAGCCTCCAGGTTAATAATGAAAAACTGTTTTTT
>TRBD2|.|TRBJ2-1|TRBV4-3|12
CASSPSGLHQFF
TGCGCCAGCAGCCCATCGGGACTACACCAGTTCTTC
>.|few|TRBJ2-1|TRBV7-9|14
CASSLGSSGNEQFF
TGTGCCAGCAGCTTAGGGTCTTCGGGGAATGAGCAGTTCTTC
>TRBD2|.|TRBJ2-7|TRBV19|15
CASRDRTSGTGEQYF
TGTGCCAGTAGGGACCGGACTAGCGGAACAGGCGAGCAGTACTTC
>.|.|TRBJ1-1|TRBV6-6|14
CASSYSFGGTEAFF
TGTGCCAGCAGTTACTCTTTTGGCGGTACTGAAGCTTTCTTT
>.|.|TRBJ2-1|TRBV5-1|13
CASSLGPGNEQFF
TGCGCCAGCAGCTTGGGTCCAGGGAATGAGCAGTTCTTC
>TRBD2|.|TRBJ2-5|TRBV7-2|16
CASSLGTSSGRETQYF
TGTGCCAGCAGCTTAGGGACTAGCTCAGGCAGGGAGACCCAGTACTTC
>.|.|TRBJ2-3|TRBV5-1|15
CASSPGPGSTDTQYF
TGCGCCAGCAGCCCCGGACCAGGGAGCACAGATACGCAGTATTTT
>.|.|TRBJ2-3|TRBV7-3|15
CASSWGGRRTDTQYF
TGTGCCAGCAGCTGGGGAGGCAGGCGCACAGATACGCAGTATTTT
>TRBD1|.|TRBJ2-7|TRBV6-6|16
CASSPGTGGGFNEQYF
TGTGCCAGCAGCCCTGGGACAGGGGGCGGTTTTAACGAGCAGTACTTC
>TRBD2|.|TRBJ2-1|TRBV5-4|15
CASSLKVAGVREQFF
TGTGCCAGCAGCTTGAAGGTAGCGGGGGTGCGTGAGCAGTTCTTC
>.|.|TRBJ2-2|TRBV5-1|15
CASNLQEGATGELFF
TGCGCCAGCAATCTACAGGAAGGGGCCACCGGGGAGCTGTTTTTT
>.|once|TRBJ2-3|TRBV5-1|14
CASRGGPITDTQYF
TGCGCCAGCAGGGGGGGGCCCATCACAGATACGCAGTATTTT
>.|few|TRBJ2-7|TRBV5-1|14
CASSSVGGVNEQYF
TGCGCCAGCAGCTCCGTCGGAGGAGTCAACGAGCAGTACTTC
>.|.|TRBJ2-1|TRBV4-2|12
CASSPRYNEQFF
TGTGCCAGCAGCCCTAGATACAATGAGCAGTTCTTC
>.|.|TRBJ2-5|TRBV7-9|13
CASRLELQETQYF
TGTGCCAGCAGGCTAGAGCTCCAAGAGACCCAGTACTTC
>.|once|TRBJ2-3|TRBV7-9|18
CSSSLPDVGEMGPNTQYF
TGTTCCAGCAGCTTACCCGACGTCGGGGAGATGGGCCCAAATACGCAGTATTTT
>.|.|TRBJ1-1|TRBV7-9|12
CASSPDSTEAFF
TGTGCCAGCAGCCCGGACAGCACTGAAGCTTTCTTT
>TRBD1|.|TRBJ1-5|TRBV10-3|16
CASADRDMGLDQPQHF
TGTGCCTCCGCAGACAGGGATATGGGACTGGATCAGCCCCAGCATTTT
>TRBD1|.|TRBJ1-2|TRBV6-4|15
CASSDTGELNYGYTF
TGTGCCAGCAGTGACACAGGGGAACTTAACTATGGCTACACCTTC
>.|few|TRBJ2-2|TRBV28|19
CASSSDIPGLELNTGELFF
TGTGCCAGCAGTTCTGACATTCCGGGACTCGAACTAAACACCGGGGAGCTGTTTTTT
>TRBD2|few|TRBJ2-7|TRBV6-4|14
CATPIAGGRYEQYF
TGTGCCACCCCCATAGCGGGGGGCCGTTACGAGCAGTACTTC
>TRBD1|few|TRBJ1-2|TRBV6-5|15
CASSPRQGTGYGYTF
TGTGCCAGCAGTCCCCGACAGGGAACGGGCTATGGCTACACCTTC
>TRBD1|.|TRBJ1-1|TRBV19|16
CASSQRTGGVSTEAFF
TGTGCCAGTAGTCAACGGACAGGGGGGGTGAGCACTGAAGCTTTCTTT
>TRBD1|few|TRBJ1-3|TRBV18|16
CASSSIQGAGGNTIYF
TGTGCCAGCTCGTCTATCCAGGGGGCCGGTGGAAACACCATATATTTT
>.|.|TRBJ2-2|TRBV7-6|14
CASSLTANTGELFF
TGTGCCAGCAGCTTAACAGCGAACACCGGGGAGCTGTTTTTT
>TRBD1|few|TRBJ1-4|TRBV4-1|15
CASSGQGLGNEKLFF
TGCGCCAGCAGCGGACAGGGTTTGGGTAATGAAAAACTGTTTTTT
>TRBD1|.|TRBJ2-1|TRBV11-3|15
CASSTNRGEYNEQFF
TGTGCCAGCAGCACCAACAGGGGGGAGTACAATGAGCAGTTCTTC
>.|.|TRBJ2-2|TRBV7-8|16
CASSLRGLAGRPELFF
TGTGCCAGCAGCTTAAGAGGGCTCGCGGGACGGCCGGAGCTGTTTTTT
>TRBD1|.|TRBJ2-7|TRBV6-5|13
CASSYTGTEEQYF
TGTGCCAGCAGTTACACCGGGACAGAAGAGCAGTACTTC
>.|.|TRBJ2-7|TRBV4-1|14
CASSQASSSYEQYF
TGCGCCAGCAGCCAAGCATCGAGCTCCTACGAGCAGTACTTC
>TRBD1|.|TRBJ2-6|TRBV10-3|17
CAISPGIQGSGANVLTF
TGTGCCATCAGCCCCGGGATACAGGGGTCTGGGGCCAACGTCCTGACTTTC
>.|.|TRBJ1-1|TRBV28|17
CASSPFRAAGENTEAFF
TGTGCCAGCAGTCCCTTTAGGGCAGCCGGGGAGAACACTGAAGCTTTCTTT
>.|.|TRBJ2-3|TRBV10-2|18
CASGEVGGVFSSTDTQYF
TGCGCCAGCGGGGAGGTGGGCGGGGTTTTTTCTAGCACAGATACGCAGTATTTT
>.|.|TRBJ2-5|TRBV21-1|19
CASSKGASGRGPREMTQYF
TGTGCCAGCAGCAAAGGGGCTAGCGGGCGTGGTCCCCGAGAGATGACCCAGTACTTC
>TRBD2|.|TRBJ2-3|TRBV2|16
CASRSGAGVLPDTQYF
TGTGCCAGCAGGAGTGGAGCGGGGGTCTTGCCAGATACGCAGTATTTT
>.|.|TRBJ2-7|TRBV11-3|14
CASITLPGRVEQYF
TGTGCCAGCATAACTCTACCCGGTCGTGTGGAGCAGTACTTC
>TRBD2|.|TRBJ2-3|TRBV29-1|15
CSVGPTSGTQTGQYF
TGCAGCGTGGGGCCCACTAGCGGGACACAGACCGGGCAGTATTTT
>.|.|TRBJ2-3|TRBV6-6|16
CASSYSGLPNTDTQYF
TGTGCCAGCAGTTATTCCGGACTTCCCAACACAGATACGCAGTATTTT